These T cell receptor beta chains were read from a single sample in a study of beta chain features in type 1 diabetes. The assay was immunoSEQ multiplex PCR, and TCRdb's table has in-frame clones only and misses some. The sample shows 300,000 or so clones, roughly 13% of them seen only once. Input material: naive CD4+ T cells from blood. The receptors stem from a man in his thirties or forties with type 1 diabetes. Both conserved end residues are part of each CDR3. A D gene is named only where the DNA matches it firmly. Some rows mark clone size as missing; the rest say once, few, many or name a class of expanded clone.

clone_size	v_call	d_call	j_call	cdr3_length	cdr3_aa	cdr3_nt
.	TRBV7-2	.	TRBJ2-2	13	CASSPRQRLELFF	TGTGCCAGCAGCCCCCGCCAGCGATTAGAGCTGTTTTTT
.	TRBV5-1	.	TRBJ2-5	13	CASSLVSEETQYF	TGCGCCAGCAGCTTGGTTTCAGAAGAGACCCAGTACTTC
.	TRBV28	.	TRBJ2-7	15	CASSSLMRLSYEQYF	TGTGCCAGCAGTTCCCTAATGAGACTTTCCTACGAGCAGTACTTC
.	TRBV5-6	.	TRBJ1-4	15	CASSQTGDSDEKLFF	TGTGCCAGCAGCCAGACAGGTGATTCGGATGAAAAACTGTTTTTT
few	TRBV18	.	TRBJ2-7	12	CASSPHIYEQYF	TGTGCCAGCTCACCACACATCTACGAGCAGTACTTC
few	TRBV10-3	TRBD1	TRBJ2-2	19	CAIRNPGQGKGGDTGELFF	TGTGCCATCAGGAATCCGGGACAGGGGAAAGGAGGCGACACCGGGGAGCTGTTTTTT
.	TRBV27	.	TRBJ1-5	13	CASSPALGGPQHF	TGTGCCAGCAGTCCTGCCCTGGGAGGGCCCCAGCATTTT
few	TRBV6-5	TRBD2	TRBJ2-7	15	CASRTAGGASYEQYF	TGTGCCAGCAGGACGGCGGGGGGCGCTTCCTACGAGCAGTACTTC
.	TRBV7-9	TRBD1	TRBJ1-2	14	CASSLGQGASGYTF	TGTGCCAGCAGCTTAGGACAGGGGGCGAGTGGCTACACCTTC
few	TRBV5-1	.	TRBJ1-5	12	CASSFEGQPQHF	TGCGCCAGCAGCTTCGAGGGTCAGCCCCAGCATTTT
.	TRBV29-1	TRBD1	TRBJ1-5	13	CSVGDRANQPQHF	TGCAGCGTCGGTGACAGGGCTAATCAGCCCCAGCATTTT
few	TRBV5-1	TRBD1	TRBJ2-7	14	CASSPDRGAYEQYF	TGCGCCAGCAGCCCGGACAGGGGCGCTTACGAGCAGTACTTC
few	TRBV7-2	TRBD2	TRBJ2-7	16	CASSLVSSGSFNEQYF	TGTGCCAGCAGCTTAGTATCTAGCGGGAGTTTTAACGAGCAGTACTTC
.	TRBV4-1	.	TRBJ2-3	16	CASSQFTGAVTDTQYF	TGCGCCAGCAGCCAATTTACGGGAGCGGTGACAGATACGCAGTATTTT
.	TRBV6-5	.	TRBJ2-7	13	CASSSLVSYEQYF	TGTGCCAGCAGTTCCCTCGTCTCCTACGAGCAGTACTTC
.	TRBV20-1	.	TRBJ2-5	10	CSAGRETQYF	TGCAGTGCAGGGAGGGAGACCCAGTACTTC
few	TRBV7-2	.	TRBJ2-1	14	CASSSRSSYNEQFF	TGTGCCAGCAGCTCCCGGAGCTCCTACAATGAGCAGTTCTTC
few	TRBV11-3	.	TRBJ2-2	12	CASSRGTGELFF	TGTGCCAGCAGCCGAGGAACCGGGGAGCTGTTTTTT
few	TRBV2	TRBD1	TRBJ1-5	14	CASSLQGAGQPQHF	TGTGCCAGCAGCTTACAGGGGGCTGGCCAGCCCCAGCATTTT
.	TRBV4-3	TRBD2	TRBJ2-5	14	CASSQGGGTETQYF	TGCGCCAGCAGCCAAGGGGGGGGGACGGAGACCCAGTACTTC
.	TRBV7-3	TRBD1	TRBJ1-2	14	CASSPGQGDYGYTF	TGTGCCAGCAGCCCGGGACAGGGCGACTATGGCTACACCTTC
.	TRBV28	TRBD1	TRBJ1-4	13	CASRGQGDEKLFF	TGTGCCAGCAGGGGACAGGGTGACGAAAAACTGTTTTTT
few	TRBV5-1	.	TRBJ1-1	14	CASRLGASNTEAFF	TGCGCCAGCAGGCTAGGGGCCTCGAACACTGAAGCTTTCTTT
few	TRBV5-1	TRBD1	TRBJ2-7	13	CASSPGQGNEQYF	TGCGCCAGCAGCCCGGGACAGGGCAACGAGCAGTACTTC
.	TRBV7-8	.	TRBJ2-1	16	CASSSRSVRSYNEQFF	TGTGCCAGCAGCTCCCGGAGCGTTAGATCCTACAATGAGCAGTTCTTC
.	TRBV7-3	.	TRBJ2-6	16	CASSATGFAGANVLTF	TGTGCCAGCAGCGCCACAGGGTTTGCTGGGGCCAACGTCCTGACTTTC
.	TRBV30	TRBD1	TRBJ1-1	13	CAWTPRGRTEAFF	TGTGCCTGGACACCCAGGGGGCGAACTGAAGCTTTCTTT
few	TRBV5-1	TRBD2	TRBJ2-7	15	CASSLGLAETYEQYF	TGCGCCAGCAGCTTAGGACTAGCGGAGACCTACGAGCAGTACTTC
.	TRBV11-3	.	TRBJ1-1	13	CASSLGGQTEAFF	TGTGCCAGCAGCTTAGGGGGGCAAACTGAAGCTTTCTTT
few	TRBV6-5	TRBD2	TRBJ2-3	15	CASSIRGSPADTQYF	TGTGCCAGCAGCATTCGCGGGAGTCCCGCAGATACGCAGTATTTT
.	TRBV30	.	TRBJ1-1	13	CAWAASRGTEAFF	TGTGCCTGGGCGGCCAGTAGGGGGACTGAAGCTTTCTTT
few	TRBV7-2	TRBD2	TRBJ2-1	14	CASSLEREYTRQFF	TGTGCCAGCAGCTTAGAGCGGGAGTACACTCGGCAGTTCTTC